This T cell receptor (beta chain) stems from a study of identical twins (dated by TCRdb to about 2016). General notes on the study: To test whether fetal clonotypes persist, the study used deep sequencing on TCR alpha and beta repertoires from monozygotic twins, unrelated adults of various ages, and cord blood. Replicate twin experiments were performed at different times using different library preparation protocols to rule out contamination. Findings and caveats that apply to the study as a whole: Because the same donors could not be followed over many years, conclusions were based on cross-sectional statistical analysis. The excess sharing between twins in beta out-of-frame sequences was weaker because fewer shared sequences reduced the signal-to-noise ratio. Abundant cord blood beta clonotypes had fewer insertions, young adult naive repertoires showed a similar but weaker trend, and memory repertoires showed no such trend. Recombination models systematically underestimated out-of-frame TCR alpha sharing in monozygotic twins but agreed with sharing between unrelated individuals. Compared with coincidental sharing between unrelated individuals, an excess of low generation-probability sequences was observed among out-of-frame TCR alpha sequences shared between twins. Invariant T cells such as MAIT and iNKT could partly confound zero-insertion analyses, although diverse VJ usage argued against such confounding for most clonotypes.

A word on this clonotype: The specificity of this receptor is unknown. No base-level quality is on record; no much larger clone is a single base apart.

Receptors were amplified or captured by 5' RACE. This sample was sequenced with an Illumina HiSeq 2000. Template switching added a universal primer binding site, and the final cDNA carried a unique molecular identifier that allowed TCR cDNA molecules to be counted accurately. Specific primers in the conserved constant-segment region were used to synthesize first-strand cDNA for TCR alpha and beta chains. To control for contamination, every cDNA library carried two barcodes: a SMART-Mk sample barcode plus Illumina barcodes. TruSeq adapter sequences, together with Illumina sample barcodes, were added in two successive PCR steps. The Illumina HiSeq platform was used with custom primers to sequence TCR alpha and beta cDNA libraries. The paper's processing steps were these. Unique molecular identifiers were extracted from raw reads with MiGEC, and CDR3 positions were determined with MiXCR. For each individual, recombination models were inferred using an EM algorithm with the repgenHMM and IGoR tools. The analysis of shared clonotypes was done with the tcR package in R, with sharing normalized by the product of cloneset sizes. To study raw recombination free of thymic and clonal selection effects, out-of-frame nonproductive sequences were analyzed. The public sequencing data were trimmed at Q25 with fastp and processed into clonotypes with MiXCR by TCRdb, which kept only in-frame beta chains. Rows merge per CDR3 protein into single entries with the most common DNA and genes. TCRdb, not the authors, supplied the V and J calls. The sample records 200,000 or so distinct CDR3 sequences, about 7.5% of which are singletons. About 1.8% of the sample is taken by the ten largest.

Taken from the germline V gene, the CDR1 and CDR2 loops are LGHNA and YSLEER. V lost 0 bases and J lost 1 base; the stretch between them is 7 bases long. From the cysteine through the phenylalanine, the CDR3 covers 14 amino acids. Only the CDR3 DNA stays, 42 bases, in frame from base 1. Only healthy Caucasian donors were included. Three pairs of female monozygotic twins, all aged 18 to 29 years, were included in the twin cohort. Using Miltenyi CD45RO+ enrichment and human naive T-cell isolation kits, memory (CD45RO+) and naive T cells were isolated from PBMC. The same specimen was also included in a second study, on yellow fever vaccine responses in identical twins. The other study reports the following: According to the authors, the vaccine-induced T cell response in identical twins seemed to be partly convergent and partly specific to each individual. In the study, vaccine-responding T cell clones were precisely tracked in identical twins.

The TCR sequence derives from a woman under 30 in good health. This chain joins TRBV4-3 to TRBJ2-7; the D gene cannot be named for sure. The sample was memory (CD45RO+) T cells sorted from blood. This sample's cell subset or site label indicates: CD45RO+ enriched T cells. The nucleotides are TGCGCCAGCAGCCAAGATAGGCATTCCTACGAGCAGTACTTC. Translated, this gives CASSQDRHSYEQYF.